The TCR beta chain described here comes from a study of blood T cell repertoires in COVID-19. Authors' methods: The authors estimated nucleated cell counts from reference gene primer amplification. Using immunoSEQ multiplex PCR, the repertoire was profiled, and TCRdb retains in-frame clones only, with some absent. V and J calls and clone size are given by that table; D and trimming were obtained from the DNA. The data show about 230,000 clones, around 80% seen once. The CDR3 runs 12 residues. Germline lookup yields CDR1 SGHTA and CDR2 FQGTGA. V was clipped by 3 bases and J by 7 bases, with 10 bases between them.

The sequencing input was PBMCs or T cells enriched from blood (not recorded which). V usage is TRBV7-3 and J usage is TRBJ2-7; tentatively, D is TRBD1 (5 bases). This clonotype was sampled from a man aged 55 to 70 who had recovered from COVID-19. In nucleotides, the CDR3 is TGTGCCAGCAGCTTCCCAGGGCGGGAGCAGTACTTC. Its protein is CASSFPGREQYF.